The next 20 T cell receptor beta chains were all read from a single sample in a study of CD8 T cells in ankylosing spondylitis. Each CDR3 protein gets one entry after TCRdb re-called the 5' RACE reads with MiXCR. Of about 300,000 distinct CDR3 sequences listed, under 14% are singletons. The sequenced sample was blood, either unsorted or a sorted T cell fraction (not recorded which). These TCRs come from a female donor with ankylosing spondylitis or in good health (not recorded which).

This chain links TRBV28 with TRBJ2-5; perhaps TRBD2 as D (6 bases). The CDR3 runs to 16 residues. Germline CDR1 MDHEN, CDR2 SYDVKM. V lost 4 bases and J lost 5, with 20 bases in between. The DNA for the CDR3 is TGTGCCAGCAGTTACCGCAGGGATTGGGGGGTGGAGACCCAGTACTTC. Protein product: CASSYRRDWGVETQYF. Combining the CDR3 with reference TRBV28 and TRBJ2-5 gives the whole variable domain DVKVTQSSRYLVKRTGEKVFLECVQDMDHENMFWYRQDPGLGLRLIYFSYDVKMKEKGDIPEGYSVSREKKERFSLILESASTNQTSMYLCASSYRRDWGVETQYFGPGTRLLVL.

This clonotype was recorded many times. V is TRBV20-1 and J is TRBJ1-1; TRBD1 agrees at 8 bases. Germline CDR1 reads DFQATT; CDR2 reads SNEGSKA (reference sequence). J was trimmed by 11 bases and V by 5 bases; bases with no gene match: 10. The CDR3 loop spans 12 amino acids. Here the CDR3 DNA reads TGCAGTGCTCCCGGGACAGGCCTGCAGGCTTTCTTT. Translating it yields CSAPGTGLQAFF.

Notes on this clonotype: Since a much larger clone is just one base distant, this may be a read error. The chain carries TRBV7-3 and TRBJ2-2, with D possibly being TRBD2 (5 bases). This CDR3 is 15 amino acids long. Per germline, CDR1 SGHTA and CDR2 FQGTGA. The CDR3 DNA sequence: TGTGCCAGCAGCTTATCCCTTACAGACACCGGGGAGCCGTTTTTT. This gives the protein CASSLSLTDTGEPFF.

In its sample, this clonotype was seen a few times. The chain combines TRBV29-1 with TRBJ1-2; D gene ambiguous. The CDR3 totals 11 residues. Germline loops: CDR1 SQVTM, CDR2 ANQGSEA. V lost 3 bases and J 7 bases, leaving 9 bases between the germline ends. CDR3 residues: CSVEVRGGYTF. The CDR3 DNA reads as TGCAGCGTTGAGGTGCGAGGTGGCTACACCTTC.

This clonotype has at least ten counts. This chain connects TRBV29-1 to TRBJ1-1; TRBD1 agrees at 7 bases. Per germline, CDR1 SQVTM and CDR2 ANQGSEA. J lost 2 bases, V lost 1 base, and 4 bases had no gene match. The CDR3 sequence is 14 residues long. The CDR3 sequence is CSVEGRTGNTEAFF. The CDR3 bases are TGCAGCGTTGAAGGACGGACAGGAAACACTGAAGCTTTCTTT.

Worth noting for this clonotype: A much larger clone is a single base away; this may be a read error. V gene TRBV5-1 combines with J gene TRBJ1-6; D ambiguous. This CDR3 comprises 14 residues. Germline lookup yields CDR1 SGHRS and CDR2 YFSETQ. CDR3 DNA: TGCGCCAGCAGCTTGACAGCCGAAAATTTACCCCTCCACTTT. Translation gives CASSLTAENLPLHF.

This clonotype was detected ten times or more. CDR3 protein: CASSYKSSYEQYF. The CDR3 DNA sequence: TGTGCCAGCAGCTACAAAAGCTCCTACGAGCAGTACTTC. The chain employs TRBV7-2 and TRBJ2-7; D ambiguous. The V end lost 4 bases, the J end lost 0 bases, and 7 bases lay between the germline ends. There are 13 residues in the CDR3. Germline lookup yields CDR1 SGHTA and CDR2 FQGNSA.

This clonotype appeared many times. The chain combines TRBV29-1 with TRBJ2-2; D is perhaps TRBD2 (5 bases). Trimming shortened V by 6 bases and J by 6 bases, and 14 bases separated the two germline ends. Germline V gives CDR1 SQVTM, CDR2 ANQGSEA. CDR3 size: 13 residues. The CDR3: CSVRSGLAGELFF. CDR3 DNA sequence: TGCAGCGTGCGGTCGGGGTTAGCCGGGGAGCTGTTTTTT.

The chain uses TRBV5-6 and TRBJ2-5, with 14 bases fitting TRBD2. With V trimmed by 3 bases and J by 4 bases, 11 bases remained unmatched. The CDR3 extends over 18 amino acids. Germline V gene data show CDR1 as SGHDT and CDR2 as YYEEEE. CDR3 amino acids: CASSWSGTSGSFGETQYF. DNA of the CDR3: TGTGCCAGCAGCTGGTCCGGGACTAGCGGGAGTTTTGGAGAGACCCAGTACTTC.

This clonotype was recorded a few times. This chain links TRBV20-1 with TRBJ1-2, with 10 nucleotides matching TRBD1. With V trimmed by 5 bases and J by 3 bases, 3 bases remained unmatched. Germline V CDR1 and CDR2: DFQATT, SNEGSKA (reference sequence). The CDR3 has 13 residues. CDR3 nucleotides: TGCAGTGCTCCCGGACAGGGGGACTATGGCTACACCTTC. Amino acid sequence: CSAPGQGDYGYTF.

This clonotype has at least ten counts. V gene TRBV20-1 combines with J gene TRBJ2-3; 8 bases line up with TRBD2. There are 15 residues in the CDR3. The V and J ends lost 1 base and 8 bases, in that order; junction bases with no gene match: 11. Germline loops: CDR1 DFQATT, CDR2 SNEGSKA (reference sequence). Here the CDR3 DNA reads TGCAGTGCTAGAGCGCTCGGCGGGACTAGTGGTACGCAGTATTTT. It specifies CSARALGGTSGTQYF.

This sequence joins TRBV7-9 and TRBJ1-1, with TRBD1 matching 7 bases. CDR3 length equals 16 residues. J gave up 0 bases and V 6 bases, and 10 bases lay outside the gene matches. Germline V gene data show CDR1 as SEHNR and CDR2 as FQNEAQ (reference sequence). This CDR3 is CASSPVQGTLNTEAFF. The CDR3 DNA is TGTGCCAGCAGTCCTGTACAGGGGACCTTGAACACTGAAGCTTTCTTT.

This chain joins TRBV7-8 and TRBJ2-5; D gene ambiguous. The CDR3 spans 16 residues. Germline V gene lookup returns CDR1 SGHVS and CDR2 FQNEAQ. The ends were cut back, 2 bases at V and 2 bases at J, with 15 bases in the middle. The CDR3 DNA is TGTGCCAGCAGCTTAATCCTAGGTGTAATGCAAGAGACCCAGTACTTC. Translating gives CASSLILGVMQETQYF.

This clonotype was seen ten or more times. The chain combines TRBV7-2 with TRBJ2-3; D is unresolved. This CDR3 has 15 amino acids. V gave up 3 bases and J gave up 3 bases, with 13 bases separating them. CDR1 is SGHTA and CDR2 is FQGNSA in the germline V gene. The CDR3 DNA follows: TGTGCCAGCAGCTTGGGATCCTTTTATACAGATACGCAGTATTTT. It encodes CASSLGSFYTDTQYF.

This clonotype was counted at least ten times. The gene calls are TRBV7-2 and TRBJ2-3, with 7 bases identical to TRBD2. Germline trimming cut 3 bases from V and 9 bases from J; bases unmatched to any gene: 9. Per germline, CDR1 SGHTA and CDR2 FQGNSA. This CDR3 has 14 amino acids. In DNA form, the CDR3 reads TGTGCCAGCAGCTTTGGGCTAGCGGTTAAGACGCAGTATTTT. Translating it yields CASSFGLAVKTQYF.

The rearrangement uses TRBV6-1 and TRBJ2-1, with TRBD1 identical over 10 bases. Trimming removed 5 bases from V and 6 bases from J; junction bases left unmatched: 7. The germline V gene has CDR1 MNHNS and CDR2 SASEGT. The CDR3 sequence is 15 residues long. For the CDR3, the DNA is TGTGCCAGCAGTCAGGGACAGGGGAGGGTCAATGAGCAGTTCTTC. Its protein is CASSQGQGRVNEQFF.

The sample holds many counts of this clonotype. This rearrangement joins TRBV14 to TRBJ2-2; TRBD2 aligns across 8 bases. The germline CDR1 and CDR2 sequences are SGHDN and FVKESK. Germline trimming cut 3 bases from V and 4 bases from J; bases unmatched to any gene: 10. The CDR3 runs 17 residues. In DNA form, the CDR3 reads TGTGCCAGCAGCCAGAGAGCGGGAGTCGTCGGCACCGGGGAGCTGTTTTTT. It yields the protein CASSQRAGVVGTGELFF.

Many counts were recorded for this clonotype. The chain is built from TRBV10-3 and TRBJ1-3; D is unclear. The CDR3 has 14 amino acids. Trimming left V 10 bases short and J 0 bases short, with 13 bases between. CDR1 and CDR2 from the germline V gene are ENHRY and SYGVKD. CDR3 sequence: CATEDPASGNTIYF. The CDR3 DNA reads TGTGCCACCGAAGACCCAGCCTCTGGAAACACCATATATTTT.

This clonotype was recorded many times. The chain has TRBV10-1 and TRBJ1-6; 10 nucleotides match TRBD1. Germline V gene sequence: CDR1 WNHNN, CDR2 SYGVQD (reference sequence). CDR3 length: 13 residues. Trimming at V came to 6 bases and at J to 8 bases, leaving 1 base not matched to a gene. The CDR3 here is CASSGTGDSPLHF. CDR3 DNA sequence: TGCGCCAGCAGCGGGACAGGGGATTCACCCCTCCACTTT.

Many counts were recorded for this clonotype. This chain uses TRBV20-1 with TRBJ1-4; D call uncertain. This CDR3 region has 14 residues. Looked up from germline, CDR1 is DFQATT and CDR2 is SNEGSKA (reference sequence). Trimming took off 0 bases at V and 5 bases at J, with 10 bases between the two ends. The CDR3 sequence is CSARDPASNEKLFF. Here the CDR3 DNA reads TGCAGTGCTAGAGATCCCGCAAGCAATGAAAAACTGTTTTTT.